The clone carrying this T cell receptor (beta chain) was recorded only once. The same CDR3 can be traced to other DNA sequences in this sample. The source of the sample is a study of shared clonotypes between healthy human individuals. CD45RO-negative cells were positively selected for CCR7, leaving out terminally differentiated effector memory CD45RA+ cells. The length of the CDR3 is 13 residues. V was clipped by 4 bases and J by 1 base, with 5 bases between them. Germline values: CDR1 SGHAT, CDR2 FQNNGV. Method: immunoSEQ multiplex PCR; TCRdb's copy keeps in-frame clones and lacks some. The sample yields about 610,000 clones, approximately 96% seen once.

This chain links TRBV11-2 with TRBJ1-5; D is possibly TRBD1 (5 bases). The sequence came from a woman in her 30s in good health. The sequenced sample consisted of naive CD8+ T cells sorted from blood. The CDR3 region is CASSWDSNQPQHF. CDR3 DNA: TGTGCCAGCAGCTGGGACAGCAATCAGCCCCAGCATTTT. The whole variable domain, filled in from reference TRBV11-2 and TRBJ1-5, reads EAGVAQSPRYKIIEKRQSVAFWCNPISGHATLYWYQQILGQGPKLLIQFQNNGVVDDSQLPKDRFSAERLKGVDSTLKIQPAKLEDSAVYLCASSWDSNQPQHFGDGTRLSIL.